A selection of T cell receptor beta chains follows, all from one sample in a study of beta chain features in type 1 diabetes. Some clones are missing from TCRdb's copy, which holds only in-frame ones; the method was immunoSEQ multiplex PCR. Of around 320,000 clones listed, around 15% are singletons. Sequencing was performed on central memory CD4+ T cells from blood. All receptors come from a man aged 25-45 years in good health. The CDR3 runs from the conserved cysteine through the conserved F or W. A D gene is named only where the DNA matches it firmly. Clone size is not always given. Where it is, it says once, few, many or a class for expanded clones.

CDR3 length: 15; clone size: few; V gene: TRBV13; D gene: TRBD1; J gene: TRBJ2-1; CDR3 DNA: TGTGCCAGCAGACGCCGGGACAGTGCTAACAATGAGCAGTTCTTC; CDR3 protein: CASRRRDSANNEQFF
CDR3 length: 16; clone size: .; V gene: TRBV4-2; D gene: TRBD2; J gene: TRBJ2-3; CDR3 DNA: TGTGCCAGCAGCAAACTCGGGACTAGCGGGAGCGATACGCAGTATTTT; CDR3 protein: CASSKLGTSGSDTQYF
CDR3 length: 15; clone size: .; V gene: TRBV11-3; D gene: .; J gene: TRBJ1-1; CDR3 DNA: TGTGCCAGCAGCGAAGCAGGCGGATCGGTCACTGAAGCTTTCTTT; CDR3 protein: CASSEAGGSVTEAFF
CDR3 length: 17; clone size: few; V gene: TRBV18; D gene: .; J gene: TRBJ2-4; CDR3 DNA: TGTGCCAGCTCACCACAGACGCAGGATGGGGCCAAAAACATTCAGTACTTC; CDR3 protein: CASSPQTQDGAKNIQYF
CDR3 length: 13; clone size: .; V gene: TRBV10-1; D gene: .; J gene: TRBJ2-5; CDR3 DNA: TGCGCCAGCAGTCCGGGATTTCAAGAGACCCAGTACTTC; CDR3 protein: CASSPGFQETQYF
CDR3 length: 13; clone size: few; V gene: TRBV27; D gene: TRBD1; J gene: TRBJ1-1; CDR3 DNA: TGTGCCAGCTCCAGACAGGGGGACACTGAAGCTTTCTTT; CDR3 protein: CASSRQGDTEAFF
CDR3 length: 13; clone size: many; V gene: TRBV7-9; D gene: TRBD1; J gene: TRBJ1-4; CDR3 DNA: TGTGCCAGCAACAGAGGGGGCGGTGAAAAACTGTTTTTT; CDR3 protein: CASNRGGGEKLFF
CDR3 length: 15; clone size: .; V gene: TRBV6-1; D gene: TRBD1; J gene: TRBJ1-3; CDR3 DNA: TGTGCCACGGGACAGGGGGCGTCCTCTGGAAACACCATATATTTT; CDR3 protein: CATGQGASSGNTIYF
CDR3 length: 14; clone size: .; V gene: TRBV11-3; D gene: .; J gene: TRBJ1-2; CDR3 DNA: TGTGCCAGCAGCTTAGCCCCAGGTCTCGGAGGCTACACCTTC; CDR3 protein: CASSLAPGLGGYTF
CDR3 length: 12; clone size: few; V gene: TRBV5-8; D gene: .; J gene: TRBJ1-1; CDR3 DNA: TGTGCCAGCAGCTTGCTAGCCCCCACAGCTTTCTTT; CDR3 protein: CASSLLAPTAFF
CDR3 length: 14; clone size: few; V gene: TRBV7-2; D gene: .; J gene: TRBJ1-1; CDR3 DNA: TGTGCCAGCAGCTTACGGGGAATCGGCACTGAAGCTTTCTTT; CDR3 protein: CASSLRGIGTEAFF
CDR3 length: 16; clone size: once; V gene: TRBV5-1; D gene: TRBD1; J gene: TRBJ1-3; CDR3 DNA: TGCGCCAGCAGCAGGACAGGTGTGGACTCTGGAAACACCATATATTTT; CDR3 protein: CASSRTGVDSGNTIYF
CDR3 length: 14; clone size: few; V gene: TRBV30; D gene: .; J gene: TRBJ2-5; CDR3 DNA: TGTGCCTGGAGCTCGGACAGCCTTCAAGAGACCCAGTACTTC; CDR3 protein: CAWSSDSLQETQYF
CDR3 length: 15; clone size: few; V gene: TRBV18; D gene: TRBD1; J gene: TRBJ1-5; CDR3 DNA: TGTGCCAGCTCACCAAGTGACAGGGTCAGCCAGCCCCAGCATTTT; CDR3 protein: CASSPSDRVSQPQHF
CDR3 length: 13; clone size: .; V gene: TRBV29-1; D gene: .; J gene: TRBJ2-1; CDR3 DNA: TGCAGCGTTAGTCAGGGCGGTTCCAATGAGCAGTTCTTC; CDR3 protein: CSVSQGGSNEQFF
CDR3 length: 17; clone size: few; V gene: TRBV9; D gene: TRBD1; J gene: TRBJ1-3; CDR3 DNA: TGTGCCAGCAGTGGAAGCCTAGACAGGGCGGTTGGAAACACCATATATTTT; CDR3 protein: CASSGSLDRAVGNTIYF
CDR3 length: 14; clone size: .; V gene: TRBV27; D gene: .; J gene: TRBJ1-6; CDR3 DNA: TGTGCCAGCAGTTTTAGGAGGGCGGATTCACCCCTCCACTTT; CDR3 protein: CASSFRRADSPLHF
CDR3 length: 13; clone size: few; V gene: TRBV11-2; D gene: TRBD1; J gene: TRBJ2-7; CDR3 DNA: TGTGCCACCGCCGACAGGGTCTTAGGGGAGCAGTACTTC; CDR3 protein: CATADRVLGEQYF
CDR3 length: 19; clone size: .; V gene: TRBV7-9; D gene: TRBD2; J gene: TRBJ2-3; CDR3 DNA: TGTGCCAGCAGCTTAGAGATTAGCGGGAGTACTACTAGCACAGATACGCAGTATTTT; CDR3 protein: CASSLEISGSTTSTDTQYF
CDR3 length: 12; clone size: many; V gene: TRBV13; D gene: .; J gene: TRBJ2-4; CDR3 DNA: TGTGCCAGCAGCTTACAGGGGAACATTCAGTACTTC; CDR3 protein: CASSLQGNIQYF
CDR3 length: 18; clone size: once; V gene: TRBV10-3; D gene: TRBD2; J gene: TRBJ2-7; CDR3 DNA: TGTGCCATCAGGGAGACCGGGACCCCTAGCGGGGGGGCCTACGAGCAGTACTTC; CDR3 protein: CAIRETGTPSGGAYEQYF
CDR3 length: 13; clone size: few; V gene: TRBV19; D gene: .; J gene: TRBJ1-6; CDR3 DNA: TGTGCCAGTGGGAGACTCCAAAATTCACCCCTCCACTTT; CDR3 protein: CASGRLQNSPLHF
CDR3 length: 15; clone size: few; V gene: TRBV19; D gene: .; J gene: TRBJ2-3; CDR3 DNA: TGTGCCAGTAGTGCAGAACTAGCCTTAACAGATACGCAGTATTTT; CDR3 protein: CASSAELALTDTQYF
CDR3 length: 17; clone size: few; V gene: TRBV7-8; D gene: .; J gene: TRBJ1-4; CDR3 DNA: TGTGCCAGCAGCTCCCAACTCGCTGGCAGGCTTAATGAAAAACTGTTTTTT; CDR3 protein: CASSSQLAGRLNEKLFF
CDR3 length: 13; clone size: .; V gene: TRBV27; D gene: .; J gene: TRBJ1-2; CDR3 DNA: TGTGCCAGCAGACCCACCCTTAACTATGGCTACACCTTC; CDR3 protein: CASRPTLNYGYTF
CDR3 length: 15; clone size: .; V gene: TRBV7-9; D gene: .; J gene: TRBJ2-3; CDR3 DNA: TGTGCCAGCAGCTCCCGGGACGGTTACACAGATACGCAGTATTTT; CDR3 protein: CASSSRDGYTDTQYF
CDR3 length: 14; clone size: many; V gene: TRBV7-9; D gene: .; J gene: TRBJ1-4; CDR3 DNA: TGTGCCAGCAGCTTAGATGGAGCTAATGAAAAACTGTTTTTT; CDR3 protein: CASSLDGANEKLFF
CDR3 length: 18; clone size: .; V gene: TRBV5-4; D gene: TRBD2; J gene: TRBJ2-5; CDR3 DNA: TGTGCCAGCAGCCCAAGGGCCAGCGGGGGAGTGTACCAAGAGACCCAGTACTTC; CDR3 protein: CASSPRASGGVYQETQYF
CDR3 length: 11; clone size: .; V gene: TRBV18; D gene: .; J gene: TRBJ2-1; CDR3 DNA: TGTGCCAGCTCGTATAGGGGCGAGCAGTTCTTC; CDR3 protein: CASSYRGEQFF
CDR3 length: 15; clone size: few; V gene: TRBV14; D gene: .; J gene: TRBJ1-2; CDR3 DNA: TGTGCCAGCAGCCCCGAAATCCCCACAGGATCCGGCTACACCTTC; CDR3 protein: CASSPEIPTGSGYTF
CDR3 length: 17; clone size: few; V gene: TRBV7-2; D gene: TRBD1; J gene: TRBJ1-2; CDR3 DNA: TGTGCCAGCAGCTTAGGAGGGACAGGGGGCGCGCGGTATGGCTACACCTTC; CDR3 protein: CASSLGGTGGARYGYTF
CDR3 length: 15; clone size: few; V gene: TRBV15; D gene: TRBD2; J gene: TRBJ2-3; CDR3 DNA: TGTGCCACCCTAAGTGGGACTAGCCCCACAGATACGCAGTATTTT; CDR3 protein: CATLSGTSPTDTQYF
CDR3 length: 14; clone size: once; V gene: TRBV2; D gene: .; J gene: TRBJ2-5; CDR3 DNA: TGTGCCAGCAGTGCCGGGGGGCTTCTAGAGACCCAGTACTTC; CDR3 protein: CASSAGGLLETQYF
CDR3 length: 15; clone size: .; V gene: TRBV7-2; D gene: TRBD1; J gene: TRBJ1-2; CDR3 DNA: TGTGCCAGCAGCTCGCTCCGACAGGGGGTGGTTAGCTACACCTTC; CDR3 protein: CASSSLRQGVVSYTF
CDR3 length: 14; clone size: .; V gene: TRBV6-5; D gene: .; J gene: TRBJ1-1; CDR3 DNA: TGTGCCAGCAGTTACGGGGCGGTGAACACTGAAGCTTTCTTT; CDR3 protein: CASSYGAVNTEAFF
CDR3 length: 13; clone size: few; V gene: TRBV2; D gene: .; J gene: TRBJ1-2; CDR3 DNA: TGTGCCAGCAGTAAGACAGCAAACTATGGCTACACCTTC; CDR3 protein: CASSKTANYGYTF
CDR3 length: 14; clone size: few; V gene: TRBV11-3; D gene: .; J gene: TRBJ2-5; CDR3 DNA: TGTGCCAGCAGCTTGGGGGCTGGGGGAGAGACCCAGTACTTC; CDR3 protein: CASSLGAGGETQYF
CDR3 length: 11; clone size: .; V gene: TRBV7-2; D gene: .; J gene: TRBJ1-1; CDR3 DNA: TGTGCCAGCAGCTTTGGGGGCGTAGCTTTCTTT; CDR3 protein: CASSFGGVAFF
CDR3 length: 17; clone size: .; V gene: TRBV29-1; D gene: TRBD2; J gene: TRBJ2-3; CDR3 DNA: TGCAGCGTTGAAGTGTCTAGCGGGGGATCTAGCACAGATACGCAGTATTTT; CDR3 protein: CSVEVSSGGSSTDTQYF
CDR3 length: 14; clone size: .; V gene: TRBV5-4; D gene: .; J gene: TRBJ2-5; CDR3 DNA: TGTGCCAGCAGCTCCGGGGCCCTCCAAGAGACCCAGTACTTC; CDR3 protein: CASSSGALQETQYF
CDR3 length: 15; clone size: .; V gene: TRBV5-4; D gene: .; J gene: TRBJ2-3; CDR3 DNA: TGTGCCAGCAGCTTGGAAGGGTTGGTTTTGGATACGCAGTATTTT; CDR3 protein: CASSLEGLVLDTQYF
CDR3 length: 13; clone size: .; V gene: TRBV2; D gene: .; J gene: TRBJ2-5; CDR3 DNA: TGTGCCAGCAGTATTGAGCGTCGAGAGACCCAGTACTTC; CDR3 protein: CASSIERRETQYF
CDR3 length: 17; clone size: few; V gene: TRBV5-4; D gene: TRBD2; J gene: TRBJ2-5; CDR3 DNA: TGTGCCAGCAGCCAAGGAGCGGGGGAGAGGCGGGGAGAGACCCAGTACTTC; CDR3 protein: CASSQGAGERRGETQYF
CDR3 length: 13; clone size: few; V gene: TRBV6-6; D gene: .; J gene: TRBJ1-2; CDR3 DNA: TGTGCCAGCAGTTTACTCGGAAGCTATGGCTACACCTTC; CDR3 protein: CASSLLGSYGYTF
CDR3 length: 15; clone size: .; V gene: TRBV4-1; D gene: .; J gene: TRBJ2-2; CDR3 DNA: TGCGCCAGCAAAAGAGCGGTCGGTGGGTTGGGGGAGCTGTTTTTT; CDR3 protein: CASKRAVGGLGELFF
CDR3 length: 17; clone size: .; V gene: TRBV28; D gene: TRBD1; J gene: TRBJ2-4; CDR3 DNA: TGTGCCAGCAGTCTAACCTACAGGGGGCGCACCAAAAACATTCAGTACTTC; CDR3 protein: CASSLTYRGRTKNIQYF
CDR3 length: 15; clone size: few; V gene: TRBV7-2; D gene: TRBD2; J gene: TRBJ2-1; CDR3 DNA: TGTGCCAGCAGCTTACTCGAGACTAGCGGGGCTGAGCAGTTCTTC; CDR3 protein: CASSLLETSGAEQFF